This T cell receptor beta chain was recovered during a study of blood T cell repertoires in COVID-19 (dated by TCRdb to the early 2020s). With respect to the entire study: The collaborator samples originated in the United States, Italy and Spain and spanned the acute and convalescent phases of COVID-19. The material from the prospective study consisted of cDNA or gDNA derived from T cells, B-cell-depleted T cells, or PBMCs. Subjects who had been exposed to COVID-19, were actively infected with it, or had recovered from it provided the deeply sampled blood TCRbeta repertoires that made up the dataset. The repertoires were made available in a free public database intended to serve as a resource for research on the immune response to SARS-CoV-2. Samples were obtained from the ongoing ImmuneRACE study (first 160 participants) and from 1,200 or so subjects provided by 6 global collaborators. Nearly every sample came with metadata listing a de-identified subject ID, COVID-19 status, age in years and sex. HLA class I and class II types, where available, came from metadata supplied by the sample provider rather than from assay-based typing.

One collaborating source in Seattle enrolled patients while the patients were actively infected and followed the patients over time throughout the course of disease. Collaborating institutions collected whole blood in K2EDTA tubes following their own protocols. Collaborator samples were shipped for TCRbeta analysis as frozen whole blood, isolated PBMCs, or DNA extracted from either sample type. TCRbeta CDR3 regions were amplified from genomic DNA using the immunoSEQ Assay, a bias-controlled multiplex PCR. The paper's processing steps were these. The number of nucleated cells in each sample was estimated by amplification of reference gene primers within the assay. Sequence reads were collapsed and filtered to measure the absolute abundance of every unique TCRbeta CDR3 rearrangement. For each sample, productive Simpson clonality was calculated as the square root of Simpson's diversity index over productive rearrangements. This is the immuneACCESS table as TCRdb keeps it, with only in-frame sequences that have V and J called. A part of the clones is gone; compared with another copy, unresolved V genes explain less than half, and the rest is unexplained. V and J calls and clone size follow that table, whereas D and trimming were derived from the DNA. For this sample the table gives some 99,000 clones, of which 85% to 90% were detected only once. Around 4.2% of the sample is held by the ten biggest clonotypes.

The investigation overall reported the following: The amount of clinical and demographic metadata varied by source and participant and was provided uncurated.

On this clone: The antigen this receptor binds is unknown. Base quality data are lacking; no much larger clone is found one base away.

Sequences SGHNT (CDR1) and YYREEE (CDR2) are obtained from the germline V gene (reference sequence). V loses 3 bases of germline sequence and J loses 8 bases, and the interval between the two ends is 15 bases. The CDR3 has 14 amino acids, counting the end cysteine and phenylalanine. Only CDR3 DNA remains: 42 bases, in frame from the first base. The sequencing sample was made of peripheral blood. This sequence uses TRBV5-4 and TRBJ2-1; TRBD2 could be the D gene, as 6 bases match. This clonotype was obtained from a human donor with COVID-19, enrolled during active disease. The donor label of this sample is uncertain. The DNA sequence is TGTGCCAGCAGCTACAGACTAGTGGTCCATGAGCAGTTCTTC. The resulting protein is CASSYRLVVHEQFF.